One sample yielded the 10 T cell receptor beta chains listed below, sequenced in a study of regulatory T cells in long-lasting Graves disease. Both iRepertoire HTBI primers and Arm-PCR of CDR3 regions were used to build the TCR beta libraries. MiXCR, run by TCRdb on the multiplex PCR reads, gives a single entry per CDR3 protein. Of roughly 300,000 distinct CDR3 sequences listed, around 21% are singletons. The time point is: persistent/refractory GD, antithyroid drugs over 5 years with positive TRAb. Generation of the TCR library employed RNA extracted from PBMCs. Specimen: peripheral blood mononuclear cells (PBMCs), collected when the disease was refractory, from a patient treated with antithyroid drugs. Every receptor here comes from a female donor with Graves disease.

The chain employs TRBV18 and TRBJ1-1; 7 bases are a match to TRBD1. The CDR3 sequence is 13 residues long. CDR1 is KGHSH, CDR2 LQKENI, per germline. With 8 bases clipped from V and 5 bases from J, the junction kept 8 bases outside the gene matches. The DNA of the CDR3 is TGTGCCAGCCCCCGGGAACAGGGGACTGAAGCTTTCTTT. It encodes CASPREQGTEAFF. Complete variable domain (other parts from reference TRBV18 and TRBJ1-1): NAGVMQNPRHLVRRRGQEARLRCSPMKGHSHVYWYRQLPEEGLKFMVYLQKENIIDESGMPKERFSAEFPKEGPSILRIQQVVRGDSAAYFCASPREQGTEAFFGQGTRLTVV.

This clonotype was detected only a few times. This rearrangement joins TRBV4-3 to TRBJ1-2, with TRBD1 as a possible D gene (5 bases). Germline V gene data show CDR1 as LGHNA and CDR2 as YSLEER. The CDR3 has 16 amino acids. Trimming took 2 bases from V and 2 from J, leaving 15 bases between them. The CDR3 bases are TGCGCCAGCAGCCAAATACCGATACAGGAAAACTATGGCTACACCTTC. Encoded protein: CASSQIPIQENYGYTF.

In this sample, this clonotype turned up many times. The rearrangement links TRBV6-5 to TRBJ2-7; 12 bases map to TRBD2. CDR1 and CDR2 (germline): MNHEY, SVGAGI. The CDR3 spans 17 residues. Unmatched junction bases numbered 5, after V lost 2 bases and J lost 0 bases. CDR3 loop: CASSYALTSGSSYEQYF. As DNA, the CDR3 is TGTGCCAGCAGTTACGCGTTGACTAGCGGGAGCTCCTACGAGCAGTACTTC.

The chain links TRBV6-5 to TRBJ2-7; D uncertain. Germline V lookup: CDR1 MNHEY, CDR2 SVGAGI. The CDR3 contains 12 residues. The V end was cut by 2 bases, the J end by 2 bases, with 4 bases between. CDR3 residues: CASSYQPYEQYF. CDR3 bases: TGTGCCAGCAGTTACCAACCCTACGAGCAGTACTTC.

The chain employs TRBV19 and TRBJ2-7, with 12 bases identical to TRBD2. The germline V gene encodes CDR1 LNHDA and CDR2 SQIVND (reference sequence). The V gene end was trimmed by 5 bases and the J gene end by 5 bases; junction bases not matched to a gene: 10. The CDR3 runs to 16 residues. The DNA of the CDR3 is TGTGCCAGTAGTGCCAGCCTAGCGGGAGGGCCTAACGAGCAGTACTTC. This translates into CASSASLAGGPNEQYF.

The table lists this clonotype with a few counts. The chain employs TRBV11-2 and TRBJ2-1; the match to TRBD2 covers 13 bases. V lost 5 bases to trimming and J lost 8 bases; unmatched junction nucleotides: 6. This CDR3 spans 15 amino acids. Germline CDR1 is SGHAT and CDR2 is FQNNGV. CDR3 protein: CASSPRLAGGHEQFF. As DNA, the CDR3 is TGTGCCAGCAGCCCCAGACTAGCGGGAGGCCATGAGCAGTTCTTC.

In this sample, this clonotype turned up a few times. The chain recombines TRBV7-8 with TRBJ2-3; unclear D gene. V lost 1 base and J 1 base, leaving 15 bases between the germline ends. The CDR3 runs to 17 residues. Germline CDR1 reads SGHVS; CDR2 reads FQNEAQ. CDR3 sequence: CASSLVWTGQRTDTQYF. In DNA, the CDR3 is TGTGCCAGCAGCTTAGTATGGACGGGTCAACGCACAGATACGCAGTATTTT.

Ten or more counts support this clonotype. The genes are TRBV27 and TRBJ1-4; D may be TRBD1 (5 bases). In germline, CDR1 is MNHEY, CDR2 SMNVEV (reference sequence). V was trimmed by 2 bases and J by 7 bases, leaving 8 bases between them. CDR3 length equals 13 residues. In DNA form, the CDR3 reads TGTGCCAGCAGTTTAAGAGGGGCTGAAAAACTGTTTTTT. Its protein product is CASSLRGAEKLFF.

The rearrangement links TRBV4-3 to TRBJ1-1, with no clear D. The CDR3 has 13 amino acids. Germline loops: CDR1 LGHNA, CDR2 YSLEER. V was pared by 0 bases and J by 5 bases, with 7 bases between. The CDR3 protein is CASSQDSGTEAFF. CDR3 DNA sequence: TGCGCCAGCAGCCAAGATTCGGGGACTGAAGCTTTCTTT.

This clonotype occurred many times. The J gene is TRBJ2-7, the V gene TRBV28, with 11 positions matching TRBD1. The V and J ends lost 6 bases and 5 bases, in that order; junction bases with no gene match: 9. The CDR3 extends over 15 amino acids. Germline CDR1 MDHEN, CDR2 SYDVKM. CDR3 sequence: CASRWGRTGGDEQYF. DNA of the CDR3: TGTGCCAGCAGATGGGGTCGGACAGGGGGCGACGAGCAGTACTTC.